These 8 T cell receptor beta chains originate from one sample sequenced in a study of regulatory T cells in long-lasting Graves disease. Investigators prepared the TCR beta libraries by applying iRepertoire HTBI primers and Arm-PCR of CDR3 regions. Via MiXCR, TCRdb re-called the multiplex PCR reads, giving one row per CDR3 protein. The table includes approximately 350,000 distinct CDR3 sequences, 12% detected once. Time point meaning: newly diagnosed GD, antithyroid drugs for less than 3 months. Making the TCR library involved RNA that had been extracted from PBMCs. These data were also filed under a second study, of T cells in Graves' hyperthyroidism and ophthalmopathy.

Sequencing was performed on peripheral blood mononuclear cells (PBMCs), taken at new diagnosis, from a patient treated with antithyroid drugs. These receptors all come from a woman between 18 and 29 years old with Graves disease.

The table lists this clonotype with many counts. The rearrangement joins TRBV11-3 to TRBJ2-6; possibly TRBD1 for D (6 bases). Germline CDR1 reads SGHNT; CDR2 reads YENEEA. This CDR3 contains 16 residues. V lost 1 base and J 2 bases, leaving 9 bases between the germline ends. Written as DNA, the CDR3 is TGTGCCAGCAGCTTAGGATGGGGGCCTGGGGCCAACGTCCTGACTTTC. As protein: CASSLGWGPGANVLTF.

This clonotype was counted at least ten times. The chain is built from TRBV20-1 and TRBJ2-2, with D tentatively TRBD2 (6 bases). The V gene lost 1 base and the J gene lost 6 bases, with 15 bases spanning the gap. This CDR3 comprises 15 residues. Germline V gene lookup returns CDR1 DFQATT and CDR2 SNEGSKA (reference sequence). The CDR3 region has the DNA TGCAGTGCTAGAGTACCTAGGACTAATGCCGGGGAGCTGTTTTTT. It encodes CSARVPRTNAGELFF.

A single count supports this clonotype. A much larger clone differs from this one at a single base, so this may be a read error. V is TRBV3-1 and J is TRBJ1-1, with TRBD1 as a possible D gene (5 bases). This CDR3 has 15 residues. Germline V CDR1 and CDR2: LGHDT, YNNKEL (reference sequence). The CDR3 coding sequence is TGTGCCAGCAGCCAAGATGGGGACGGGTACACTGGAGCTTTCTTT. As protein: CASSQDGDGYTGAFF.

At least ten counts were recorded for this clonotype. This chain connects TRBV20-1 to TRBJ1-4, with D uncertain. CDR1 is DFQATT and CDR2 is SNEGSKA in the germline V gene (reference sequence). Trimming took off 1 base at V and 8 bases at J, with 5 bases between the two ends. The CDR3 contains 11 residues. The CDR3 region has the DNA TGCAGTGCTAGAGTATGGGAAAAACTGTTTTTT. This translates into CSARVWEKLFF.

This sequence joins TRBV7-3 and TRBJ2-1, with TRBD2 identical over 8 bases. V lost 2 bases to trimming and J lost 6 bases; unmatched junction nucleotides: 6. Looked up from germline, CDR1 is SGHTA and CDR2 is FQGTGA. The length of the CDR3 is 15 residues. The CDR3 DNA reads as TGTGCCAGCAGCTTAGTGCGGGGGGATTCCAATGAGCAGTTCTTC. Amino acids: CASSLVRGDSNEQFF.

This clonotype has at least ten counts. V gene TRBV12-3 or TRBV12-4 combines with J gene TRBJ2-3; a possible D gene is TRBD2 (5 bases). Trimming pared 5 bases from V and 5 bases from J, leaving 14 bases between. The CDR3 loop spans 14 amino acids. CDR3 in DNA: TGTGCCAGCAGTCGGACTCCTCACCGAGATACGCAGTATTTT. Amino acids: CASSRTPHRDTQYF.

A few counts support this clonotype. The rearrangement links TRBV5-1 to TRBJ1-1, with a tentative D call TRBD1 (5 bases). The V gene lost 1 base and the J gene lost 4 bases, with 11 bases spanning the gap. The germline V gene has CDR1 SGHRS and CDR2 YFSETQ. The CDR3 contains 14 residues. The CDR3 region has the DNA TGCGCCAGCAGCTTGAGGGACGGAGGCACTGAAGCTTTCTTT. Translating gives CASSLRDGGTEAFF. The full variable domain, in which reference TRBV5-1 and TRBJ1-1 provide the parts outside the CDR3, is KAGVTQTPRYLIKTRGQQVTLSCSPISGHRSVSWYQQTPGQGLQFLFEYFSETQRNKGNFPGRFSGRQFSNSRSEMNVSTLELGDSALYLCASSLRDGGTEAFFGQGTRLTVV.

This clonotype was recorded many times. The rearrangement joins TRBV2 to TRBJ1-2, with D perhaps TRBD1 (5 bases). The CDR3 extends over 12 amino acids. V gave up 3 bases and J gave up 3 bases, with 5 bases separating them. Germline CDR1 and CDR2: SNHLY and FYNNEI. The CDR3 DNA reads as TGTGCCAGCAGTGACAGGGACTATGGCTACACCTTC. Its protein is CASSDRDYGYTF.